The clone carrying this TCR beta chain came up once. The data are from a study of blood T cell repertoires in COVID-19. As for the study in general: COVID-19 samples, acute and convalescent, were from the United States, Italy and Spain. T cells, B-cell-depleted T cells, or PBMCs provided the cDNA or gDNA that served as material.

In the study's own analysis: From reference gene primer amplification, estimates of nucleated cell counts were derived. Data came from immunoSEQ multiplex PCR; TCRdb stores just in-frame clones and leaves some out. V and J calls plus clone size are reproduced from that table; the DNA served to infer D and trimming. The sample lists 210,000 or so clones, about 88% occurring once. The germline V gene encodes CDR1 MDHEN and CDR2 SYDVKM. With 10 bases clipped from V and 2 bases from J, the junction kept 11 bases outside the gene matches. The CDR3 contains 14 residues. The TCR was taken from a woman aged 55 to 70 with acute or convalescent COVID-19. The specimen was peripheral blood. The chain carries TRBV28 and TRBJ2-7, with TRBD1 matching over 7 bases. The CDR3 DNA reads TGTGCCACCACGGACAGGCCGAGTCCCTACGAGCAGTACTTC. It codes for CATTDRPSPYEQYF. The full variable domain, rest sourced from reference TRBV28 and TRBJ2-7, is DVKVTQSSRYLVKRTGEKVFLECVQDMDHENMFWYRQDPGLGLRLIYFSYDVKMKEKGDIPEGYSVSREKKERFSLILESASTNQTSMYLCATTDRPSPYEQYFGPGTRLTVT.